Described below is a single T cell receptor beta chain sequence and its context. Its antigen is still unknown. Per-base quality was not reported, and no clone a single base away is much larger than it. The source of the sample is a study of beta chain features in type 1 diabetes (dated by TCRdb to 2017 to 2018). Describing the broader study: Patients and healthy donors did not differ in mean age, gender distribution, total cell number or subset yield. A total of some 110 million sorted cells were examined across all samples, and the number of cells per subset was strongly correlated with RNA yield. The study compared TCRB repertoires of sorted circulating CD4+ T cell subsets between recently diagnosed type 1 diabetes patients and matched healthy donors. Regulatory and stem cell-like memory subsets were obtained from only 8 patients and roughly eight healthy donors, while naive and central memory subsets were obtained from all 30 or so donors.

Results and caveats for the whole study, not just this receptor: At VDJ recombination sites, type 1 diabetes patients had fewer insertions and more deleted nucleotides, which implies abnormalities in thymic rearrangement. A moderate but significant shortening of TCRB CDR3 length was observed in type 1 diabetes patients in all four CD4+ subsets. Sequencing cDNA rather than genomic DNA could over-represent highly expressing activated cells, although activation and CD3 levels did not differ between groups. Because small numbers of individuals were included in the HLA sub-analyses, any influence of HLA type on TCRB rearrangement was left unresolved. Naive, central memory and regulatory TCRB repertoires appeared to be more similar among patients than among healthy donors. Shorter templates might be favored by PCR, yet because patient and control samples were amplified and corrected together, any such skew would affect both groups equally.

CDR1 and CDR2 are drawn from the germline V gene (reference sequence): SEHNR, FQNEAQ. From cysteine to phenylalanine, the CDR3 is 14 amino acids long. Kept here is only the CDR3 DNA, which spans 42 bases and is read in frame from base 1. V drops 6 bases and J drops 3 bases, leaving 13 bases in between. The entire isolated RNA was reverse transcribed using the High Capacity cDNA Reverse Transcription Kit, and thus expressed TCRB transcripts were sequenced. Deep immunoSEQ sequencing was applied to naive, central memory and regulatory T cell samples, giving an average of about 3.6 million total reads per sample. Sorted cells were lysed in RLT buffer and RNA was extracted with DNase-treated RNeasy Micro or Mini kits, depending on cell number. Each cell subset was processed separately to prevent cross-contamination, with patient and healthy donor samples processed together. TCRB sequences were amplified from cDNA with the immunoSEQ multiplex PCR, producing 87-bp fragments spanning the CDR3 region. Amplicons were sequenced on the Illumina HiSeq platform. From the authors' description of their analysis: Synthetic template baselines were used to correct PCR bias computationally, reads within Hamming distance 2 were collapsed, and singletons that could not be merged were discarded. Reads were aligned against IMGT so that V, D and J genes, CDR3 length and insertions or deletions at six rearrangement sites could be assigned. Within each subset, clonotype counts were normalized to sorted cell number, and only after that were true diversity and Gini coefficients computed with the tcR R package. The overlap coefficient, calculated on TCRB nucleotide sequences, was used to quantify repertoire sharing. In its TCRdb copy, this immuneACCESS table keeps in-frame sequences only and misses some clones. Where compared with another copy, unresolved V genes explain less than half of these, and the others have no known cause. The V and J calls and clone size are taken from that table; D and trimming were inferred from the DNA. Present in this sample are about 200,000 clones, about a tenth of which were seen just once. The ten top clones hold 1% to 1.5% of the sample.

Each donor gave one peripheral blood draw, around 100 mL on average, collected into heparinised tubes. Naive, central memory, regulatory and stem cell-like memory CD4+ T cells were sorted on a BD FACSAria II using a panel including CD45RO, CCR7, CD25, CD127, CD95 and CD27. A purity above 98% was achieved for all sorted populations. PBMCs were separated immediately by Lymphoprep density gradient centrifugation and were stained directly, without being cultured. So that batch effects would be minimized, each experiment stained and sorted samples in pairs, pairing one healthy donor with one patient. The sample comprised central memory CD4+ T cells from blood. The clonotype was recovered from a man aged 18 to 29 in good health. The chain joins TRBV7-9 to TRBJ2-3; perhaps TRBD2 is the D gene, with 5 bases matching. Here is the DNA: TGTGCCAGCAGGTTCCGGGAACGTACAGATACGCAGTATTTT. This translates into CASRFRERTDTQYF.